Following are 21 T cell receptor beta chains from one sample sequenced in a study of identifying expanded T cells in peripheral blood. The method was immunoSEQ multiplex PCR; TCRdb's version includes in-frame clones alone and lacks a portion of them. The sample lists under 120,000 clones; roughly 90% were seen once. The sequenced sample consisted of blood. The receptor source for this set is a person aged 18 to 75 in good health.

V usage is TRBV5-6 and J usage is TRBJ2-5; D unclear. V was shortened by 4 bases and J by 2 bases, with 9 bases between the two germline ends. CDR3 length: 13 residues. In germline, CDR1 is SGHDT, CDR2 YYEEEE. The CDR3 region is CASSPSGQETQYF. The CDR3 DNA sequence: TGTGCCAGCAGCCCCTCAGGACAAGAGACCCAGTACTTC.

V gene TRBV5-1 combines with J gene TRBJ2-7; no clear D. V shed 0 bases and J shed 0 bases, with 10 bases lying between them. Per the germline V gene, CDR1 is SGHRS and CDR2 is YFSETQ. The CDR3 is made up of 15 amino acids. For the CDR3, the DNA is TGCGCCAGCAGCTTGGGCAGACCAAACTCCTACGAGCAGTACTTC. Amino acids: CASSLGRPNSYEQYF.

This clone has just a few counts. The chain joins TRBV19 to TRBJ1-1; D gene unclear. Trimming stripped 2 bases from V and 1 base from J, with 5 bases between. The CDR3 is 13 amino acids. Germline loops: CDR1 LNHDA, CDR2 SQIVND (reference sequence). For the CDR3, the DNA is TGTGCCAGTAGTATACAGGAGAACACTGAAGCTTTCTTT. It is translated as CASSIQENTEAFF.

V is TRBV18 and J is TRBJ2-5; D remains unclear. Trimming took 4 bases from V and 4 from J, leaving 13 bases between them. This CDR3 has 14 residues. Germline assignment: CDR1 KGHSH and CDR2 LQKENI. The CDR3 spells CASSLGQDAETQYF. The DNA of the CDR3 is TGTGCCAGCTCACTCGGTCAGGACGCAGAGACCCAGTACTTC.

The chain links TRBV5-4 to TRBJ2-5, with D possibly being TRBD1 (6 bases). Germline V lookup: CDR1 SGHNT, CDR2 YYREEE (reference sequence). With 4 bases removed from V and 5 bases from J, the gap between germline ends came to 12 bases. The CDR3 runs to 13 residues. Here the CDR3 reads CASSPGTQETQYF. The DNA of the CDR3 is TGTGCCAGCAGCCCAGGGACACAGGAGACCCAGTACTTC.

This clone was observed a few times. CDR3 region: CASSPSTISGNTIYF. As DNA, the CDR3 is TGCGCCAGCAGCCCCTCGACCATCTCTGGAAACACCATATATTTT. The rearrangement joins TRBV4-3 to TRBJ1-3; D uncertain. V was shortened by 4 bases and J by 0 bases, with 10 bases between the two germline ends. CDR3 length: 15 residues. The V gene's germline CDR1 is LGHNA and CDR2 YSLEER.

This rearrangement joins TRBV6-5 to TRBJ2-7; D may be TRBD2 (6 bases). Per the germline V gene, CDR1 is MNHEY and CDR2 is SVGAGI. The CDR3 contains 14 residues. Deletions cut 7 bases from V and 1 base from J, with 14 bases between. The CDR3 region is CASTQTRASYEQYF. The DNA of the CDR3 is TGTGCCAGCACCCAGACTAGGGCTTCCTACGAGCAGTACTTC.

The J gene is TRBJ2-5, the V gene TRBV28, with D perhaps TRBD2 (6 bases). Germline V gene lookup returns CDR1 MDHEN and CDR2 SYDVKM. This CDR3 is 11 amino acids long. Between the trimmed V and J ends, which lost 6 bases and 8 bases, there was a span of 10 bases. CDR3 bases: TGTGCCAGCAGCTGGGGAGGAACCCAGTACTTC. It specifies CASSWGGTQYF. The full variable domain, in which reference TRBV28 and TRBJ2-5 provide the parts outside the CDR3, is DVKVTQSSRYLVKRTGEKVFLECVQDMDHENMFWYRQDPGLGLRLIYFSYDVKMKEKGDIPEGYSVSREKKERFSLILESASTNQTSMYLCASSWGGTQYFGPGTRLLVL.

This clone has only one observation. The chain joins TRBV30 to TRBJ2-3; TRBD1 might be the D (6 bases). Germline V lookup: CDR1 GTSNPN, CDR2 SVGIG (reference sequence). The length of the CDR3 is 15 residues. The V end lost 2 bases, the J end lost 4 bases, and 16 bases lay between the germline ends. The CDR3 loop reads CAWSTHRGSADTQYF. The CDR3 nucleotides are TGTGCCTGGAGTACCCATAGGGGGTCAGCAGATACGCAGTATTTT.

The chain recombines TRBV2 with TRBJ1-6; D gene ambiguous. From germline, CDR1 is SNHLY and CDR2 FYNNEI. Deletions cut 7 bases from V and 7 bases from J, with 11 bases between. This CDR3 spans 13 amino acids. CDR3 nucleotides: TGTGCCAGCAATATGGGGATCAATTCACCCCTCCACTTT. Translation: CASNMGINSPLHF.

This chain connects TRBV18 to TRBJ2-5; weak D call: TRBD2 (6 bases). The CDR3 sequence is 15 residues long. The germline V gene encodes CDR1 KGHSH and CDR2 LQKENI. Trimming pared 1 base from V and 3 bases from J, leaving 12 bases between. In DNA form, the CDR3 reads TGTGCCAGCTCACCACTCCAGGGAGGCGAAGAGACCCAGTACTTC. This sequence encodes CASSPLQGGEETQYF. Together with reference TRBV18 and TRBJ2-5, the CDR3 gives the full variable domain: NAGVMQNPRHLVRRRGQEARLRCSPMKGHSHVYWYRQLPEEGLKFMVYLQKENIIDESGMPKERFSAEFPKEGPSILRIQQVVRGDSAAYFCASSPLQGGEETQYFGPGTRLLVL.

The rearrangement links TRBV21-1 to TRBJ1-3. TRBV21-1 is recorded as a pseudogene. The CDR3 contains 20 residues. The CDR3 DNA sequence: TGTGCCAGCAGCACAAGCCGGCCCGGGTGGAGGGGTTACAGAGGAAACACCATATATTTT. Encoded protein: CASSTSRPGWRGYRGNTIYF.

V and J are TRBV13 and TRBJ2-2; D is unclear. This CDR3 is 12 amino acids long. V was cut by 3 bases and J by 8 bases, with 7 bases left in between. CDR1 and CDR2 from the germline V gene are PRHDT and FYEKMQ (reference sequence). CDR3 in amino acids: CASSLGLGELFF. In nucleotides, the CDR3 is TGTGCCAGCAGCTTGGGTCTAGGGGAGCTGTTTTTT.

The rearrangement joins TRBV15 to TRBJ1-4; the match to TRBD1 covers 8 bases. J was trimmed by 7 bases and V by 3 bases; bases with no gene match: 7. The CDR3 totals 15 residues. Germline V CDR1 and CDR2: LNHNV, YYDKDF (reference sequence). The CDR3 sequence is CATSRDQGAGEKLFF. The CDR3 DNA follows: TGTGCCACCAGCAGGGACCAGGGGGCAGGTGAAAAACTGTTTTTT.

This sequence joins TRBV11-1 and TRBJ2-7; 8 nucleotides match TRBD2. Germline lookup yields CDR1 SGHAT and CDR2 FQDESV (reference sequence). After removal of 4 bases from V and 3 bases from J, the junction contained 11 bases not matched to a gene. The CDR3 covers 16 residues. The CDR3 loop is CASSSAGGGLYYEQYF. In nucleotides, the CDR3 is TGTGCCAGCAGCTCGGCCGGGGGGGGACTTTACTACGAGCAGTACTTC.

The CDR3 sequence: CATSRDLAAGGNTIYF. CDR3 bases: TGTGCCACCAGCAGAGATCTGGCAGCCGGAGGAAACACCATATATTTT. The chain couples TRBV15 to TRBJ1-3; no reliable D call. Germline V gene data show CDR1 as LNHNV and CDR2 as YYDKDF (reference sequence). CDR3 length: 16 amino acids. Deletions cut 0 bases from V and 4 bases from J, with 13 bases between.

The gene calls are TRBV7-2 and TRBJ2-3; D call uncertain. The germline CDR1 and CDR2 sequences are SGHTA and FQGNSA. V lost 5 bases and J 4 bases, leaving 13 bases between the germline ends. The CDR3 runs 14 residues. CDR3 in DNA: TGTGCCAGCAGCCTACTTACGGCCTCAGATACGCAGTATTTT. Translation gives CASSLLTASDTQYF. The whole variable domain, filled in from reference TRBV7-2 and TRBJ2-3, reads GAGVSQSPSNKVTEKGKDVELRCDPISGHTALYWYRQSLGQGLEFLIYFQGNSAPDKSGLPSDRFSAERTGGSVSTLTIQRTQQEDSAVYLCASSLLTASDTQYFGPGTRLTVL.

The count of this clone is one. The chain joins TRBV7-7 to TRBJ2-1; either TRBD1 or TRBD2 may fit D (5 bases each). The ends were cut back, 0 bases at V and 9 bases at J, with 9 bases in the middle. Per the germline V gene, CDR1 is SSHAT and CDR2 is FNYEAQ (reference sequence). The CDR3 length is 13 residues. CDR3 in DNA: TGTGCCAGCAGCTTAGCGGGGGTAGGTGAGCAGTTCTTC. Amino acid sequence: CASSLAGVGEQFF. The variable domain in full, completed from reference TRBV7-7 and TRBJ2-1, reads GAGVSQSPRYKVTKRGQDVTLRCDPISSHATLYWYQQALGQGPEFLTYFNYEAQPDKSGLPSDRFSAERPEGSISTLTIQRTEQRDSAMYRCASSLAGVGEQFFGPGTRLTVL.

This clone was detected once. The V gene is TRBV5-1, the J gene TRBJ2-1, with 9 bases lining up with TRBD2. The CDR3 contains 14 residues. Germline trimming cut 5 bases from V and 2 bases from J; bases unmatched to any gene: 2. Per germline, CDR1 SGHRS and CDR2 YFSETQ. CDR3 bases: TGCGCCAGCAGTTCTAGCGGGACCTACAATGAGCAGTTCTTC. It specifies CASSSSGTYNEQFF.

This rearrangement joins TRBV7-9 to TRBJ1-5; D remains unclear. V lost 2 bases and J 5 bases, leaving 10 bases between the germline ends. CDR3 length equals 14 residues. CDR1 SEHNR and CDR2 FQNEAQ come from the germline V gene (reference sequence). The CDR3 protein is CASSLPAPDQPQHF. The CDR3 DNA is TGTGCCAGCAGCTTACCGGCACCCGATCAGCCCCAGCATTTT.

The V and J genes are TRBV18 and TRBJ2-7; TRBD2 matches at 7 bases. V gave up 3 bases and J gave up 1 base; unmatched junction bases: 3. Germline V CDR1 and CDR2: KGHSH, LQKENI. The CDR3 has 14 residues. The CDR3 DNA follows: TGTGCCAGCTCACCCGGACTAGATTCCTACGAGCAGTACTTC. It codes for CASSPGLDSYEQYF.